This record covers a single TCR beta chain. Its antigen is still unknown. Germline loops: CDR1 SGHNT, CDR2 YENEEA. The CDR3 extends over 13 amino acids. Trimming left V 4 bases short and J 7 bases short, with 11 bases between. This entry belongs to a study of shared clonotypes between healthy human individuals. Investigators spread the genomic DNA of each subset evenly over several immunoSEQ plates. Sorted-subset replicate PCR reactions were performed with approximately 190 ng DNA, corresponding to roughly 29,000 T cell genomes. Method: immunoSEQ multiplex PCR; TCRdb's copy keeps in-frame clones and lacks some. The table records 1,400,000 or so clones, around 98.5% of them present only once. Whole-study findings and limits: In several donors, approximately 5% of naive CD4 clonotypes appeared in common.

The J gene is TRBJ2-1, the V gene TRBV11-3, with D possibly being TRBD1 (6 bases). This clonotype originated in a man younger than 45 in good health. Sequenced: naive CD4+ T cells sorted from blood. Subset defined: CD45RA+ positively selected. The CDR3 loop is CASSYLRGNEQFF. The CDR3 coding sequence is TGTGCCAGCAGCTACTTAAGGGGGAATGAGCAGTTCTTC.